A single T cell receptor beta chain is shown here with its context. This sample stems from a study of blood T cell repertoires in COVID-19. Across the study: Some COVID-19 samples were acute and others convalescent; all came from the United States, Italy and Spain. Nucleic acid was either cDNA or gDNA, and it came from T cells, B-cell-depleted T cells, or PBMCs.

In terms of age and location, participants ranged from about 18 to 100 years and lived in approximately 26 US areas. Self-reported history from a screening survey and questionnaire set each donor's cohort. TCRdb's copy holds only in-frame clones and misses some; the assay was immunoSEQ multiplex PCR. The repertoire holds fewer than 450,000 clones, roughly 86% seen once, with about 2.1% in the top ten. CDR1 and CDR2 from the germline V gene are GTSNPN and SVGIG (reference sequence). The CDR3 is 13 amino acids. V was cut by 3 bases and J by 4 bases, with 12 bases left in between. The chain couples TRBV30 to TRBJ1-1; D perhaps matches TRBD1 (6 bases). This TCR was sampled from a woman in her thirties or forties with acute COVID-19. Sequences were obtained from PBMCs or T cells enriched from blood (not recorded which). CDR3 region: CAWRRGGGTEAFF. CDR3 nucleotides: TGTGCCTGGAGGCGCGGGGGCGGCACTGAAGCTTTCTTT.